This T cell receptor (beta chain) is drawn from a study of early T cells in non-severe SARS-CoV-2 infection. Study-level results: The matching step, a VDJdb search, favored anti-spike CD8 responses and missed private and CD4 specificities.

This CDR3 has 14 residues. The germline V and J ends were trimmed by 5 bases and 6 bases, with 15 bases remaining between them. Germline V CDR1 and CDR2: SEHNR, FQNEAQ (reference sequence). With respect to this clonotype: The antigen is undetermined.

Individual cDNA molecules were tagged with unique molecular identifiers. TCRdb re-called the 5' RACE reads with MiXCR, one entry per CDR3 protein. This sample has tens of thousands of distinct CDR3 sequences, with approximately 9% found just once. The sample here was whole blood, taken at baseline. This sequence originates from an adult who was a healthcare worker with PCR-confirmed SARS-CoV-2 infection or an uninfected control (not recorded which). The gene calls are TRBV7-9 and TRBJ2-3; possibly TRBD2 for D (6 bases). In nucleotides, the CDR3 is TGTGCCAGCAGCCCCGGGAGTACACAGGATACGCAGTATTTT. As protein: CASSPGSTQDTQYF.